Below are 9 T cell receptor beta chains sequenced from a single sample in a study of T cells in localized non-small cell lung cancer. Clones were read by immunoSEQ multiplex PCR, and TCRdb kept only the in-frame ones, dropping some. This table has about 20,000 clones, approximately 87% appearing once. The source material was PBMCs, sampled before any cancer treatment. The source of these receptors is a man aged 35-69 years with stage II squamous cell lung carcinoma.

V usage is TRBV9 and J usage is TRBJ1-2; D is uncertain. The ends were cut back, 0 bases at V and 2 bases at J, with 5 bases in the middle. CDR1 is SGDLS and CDR2 is YYNGEE in the germline V gene. This CDR3 is 13 amino acids long. The CDR3 is CASSVGNNYGYTF. The CDR3 nucleotides read TGTGCCAGCAGCGTAGGTAACAACTATGGCTACACCTTC.

This chain links TRBV30 with TRBJ1-3, with a possible D match to TRBD1 (6 bases). Germline V gene lookup returns CDR1 GTSNPN and CDR2 SVGIG (reference sequence). V was clipped by 5 bases and J by 0 bases, with 14 bases between them. The CDR3 contains 15 residues. The CDR3 protein is CAWAPQGSSGNTIYF. CDR3 coding DNA: TGTGCCTGGGCCCCTCAGGGGAGCTCTGGAAACACCATATATTTT.

The rearrangement uses TRBV30 and TRBJ2-3; 8 bases align to TRBD2. This CDR3 has 13 residues. Germline CDR1 is GTSNPN and CDR2 is SVGIG (reference sequence). Germline trimming cut 4 bases from V and 0 bases from J; bases unmatched to any gene: 0. This chain's CDR3 is CAWTSGSTDTQYF. The CDR3 DNA reads TGTGCCTGGACTAGCGGGAGCACAGATACGCAGTATTTT. Complete variable domain (other parts from reference TRBV30 and TRBJ2-3): SQTIHQWPATLVQPVGSPLSLECTVEGTSNPNLYWYRQAAGRGLQLLFYSVGIGQISSEVPQNLSASRPQDRQFILSSKKLLLSDSGFYLCAWTSGSTDTQYFGPGTRLTVL.

Points on this clone: One end of the junction varies from germline; a read error may be responsible. The V call is TRBV18, the J call TRBJ2-1, with 12 bases lining up with TRBD2. CDR1 KGHSH and CDR2 LQKENI come from the germline V gene. This CDR3 has 17 amino acids. In nucleotides, the CDR3 is TGTGCCAGCTTACCAGATCGGACTAGCGGGGTATACAATGAGCAGTTCTTC. Its protein product is CASLPDRTSGVYNEQFF.

This rearrangement joins TRBV19 to TRBJ1-2, with D unclear. Germline-derived CDR1 and CDR2 are LNHDA and SQIVND (reference sequence). Deletions cut 4 bases from V and 2 bases from J, with 17 bases between. The CDR3 loop spans 16 amino acids. CDR3 DNA: TGTGCCAGTAGTACCACGTTCTCCGGCAGGAACTATGGCTACACCTTC. Protein product: CASSTTFSGRNYGYTF.

This clone was observed a single time. J is TRBJ1-2 and V is TRBV6-6; 7 nucleotides align to TRBD1. V gave up 6 bases and J gave up 4 bases; unmatched junction bases: 8. This CDR3 region has 14 residues. CDR1 is MNHNY and CDR2 is SVGAGI in the germline V gene (reference sequence). CDR3 DNA sequence: TGTGCCAGCAGCTCGACAGGGACCGTCTATGGCTACACCTTC. Protein product: CASSSTGTVYGYTF.

Here the CDR3 DNA reads TGTGCTAGTGGTTCAACGGGCGGATATACGCAGTATTTT. The encoded protein is CASGSTGGYTQYF. The chain employs TRBV12-5 and TRBJ2-3, with D unresolved. CDR1 LGHNT and CDR2 FRNRAP come from the germline V gene. This CDR3 spans 13 amino acids. Trimming left V 4 bases short and J 7 bases short, with 12 bases between.

This sequence joins TRBV6-5 and TRBJ1-6; the D is unclear. CDR1 and CDR2 from the germline V gene are MNHEY and SVGAGI. This CDR3 is built from 13 residues. The ends were cut back, 5 bases at V and 8 bases at J, with 10 bases in the middle. The CDR3: CASSPNADSPLHF. CDR3 coding DNA: TGTGCCAGCAGTCCTAATGCAGATTCACCCCTCCACTTT.

This chain links TRBV4-2 with TRBJ1-4, with TRBD1 matching over 9 bases. CDR3 length: 16 amino acids. Germline CDR1 is LGHNA and CDR2 is YNFKEQ. Trimming cost V 1 base and J 10 bases; bases outside gene matches: 10. The CDR3, as DNA: TGTGCCAGCAGCCAAGCTGGAAGGACAGGGGAGGTAAAACTGTTTTTT. Translating it yields CASSQAGRTGEVKLFF.